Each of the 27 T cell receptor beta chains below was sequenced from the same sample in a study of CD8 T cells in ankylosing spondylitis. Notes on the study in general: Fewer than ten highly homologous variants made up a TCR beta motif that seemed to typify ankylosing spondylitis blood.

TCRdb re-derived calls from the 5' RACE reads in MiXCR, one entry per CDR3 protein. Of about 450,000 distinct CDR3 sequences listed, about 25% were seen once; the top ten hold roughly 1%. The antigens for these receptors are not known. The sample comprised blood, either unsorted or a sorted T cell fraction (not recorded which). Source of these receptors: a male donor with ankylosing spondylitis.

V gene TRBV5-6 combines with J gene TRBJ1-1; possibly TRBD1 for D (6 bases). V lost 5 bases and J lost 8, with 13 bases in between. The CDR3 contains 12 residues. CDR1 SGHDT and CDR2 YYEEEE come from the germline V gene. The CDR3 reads CASSFDRSEAFF. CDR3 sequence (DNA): TGTGCCAGCAGTTTCGACAGGTCAGAAGCTTTCTTT. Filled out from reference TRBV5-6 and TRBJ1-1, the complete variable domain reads DAGVTQSPTHLIKTRGQQVTLRCSPKSGHDTVSWYQQALGQGPQFIFQYYEEEERQRGNFPDRFSGHQFPNYSSELNVNALLLGDSALYLCASSFDRSEAFFGQGTRLTVV.

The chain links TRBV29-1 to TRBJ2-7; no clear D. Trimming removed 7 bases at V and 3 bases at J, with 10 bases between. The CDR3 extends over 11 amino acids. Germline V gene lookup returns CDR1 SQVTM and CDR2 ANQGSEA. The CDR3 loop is CSAADGYEQYV. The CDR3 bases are TGCAGCGCCGCCGACGGCTACGAGCAGTACGTC.

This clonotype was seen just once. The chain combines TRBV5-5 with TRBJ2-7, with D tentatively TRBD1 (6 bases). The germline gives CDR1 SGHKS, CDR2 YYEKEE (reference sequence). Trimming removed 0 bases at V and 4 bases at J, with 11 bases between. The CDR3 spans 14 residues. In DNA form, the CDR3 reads TGTGCCAGCAGCTTGGAAACAGGGATATACGAGCAGTACGTC. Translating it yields CASSLETGIYEQYV.

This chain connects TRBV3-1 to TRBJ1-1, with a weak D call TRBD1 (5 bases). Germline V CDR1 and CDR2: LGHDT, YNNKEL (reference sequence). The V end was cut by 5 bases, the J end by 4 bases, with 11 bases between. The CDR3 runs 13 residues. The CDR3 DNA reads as TGTGCCAGCAGCGGGACGACAGTCACTGAAGCTTTCTTT. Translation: CASSGTTVTEAFF. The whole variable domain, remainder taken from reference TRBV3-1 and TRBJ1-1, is DTAVSQTPKYLVTQMGNDKSIKCEQNLGHDTMYWYKQDSKKFLKIMFSYNNKELIINETVPNRFSPKSPDKAHLNLHINSLELGDSAVYFCASSGTTVTEAFFGQGTRLTVV.

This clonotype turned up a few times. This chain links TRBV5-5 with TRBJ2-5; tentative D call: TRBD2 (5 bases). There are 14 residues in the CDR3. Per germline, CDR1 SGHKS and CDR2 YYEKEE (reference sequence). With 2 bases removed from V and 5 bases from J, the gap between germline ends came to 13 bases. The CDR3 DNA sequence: TGTGCCAGCAGCTTCTCCACTAGTACGGAGACCCAGTACTTC. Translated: CASSFSTSTETQYF.

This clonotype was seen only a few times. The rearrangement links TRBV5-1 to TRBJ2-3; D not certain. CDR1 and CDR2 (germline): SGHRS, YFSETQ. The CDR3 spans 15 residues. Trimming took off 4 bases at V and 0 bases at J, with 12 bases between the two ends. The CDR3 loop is CASSPLFVSTDTQYF. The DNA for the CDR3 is TGCGCCAGCAGCCCCCTTTTCGTTAGCACAGATACGCAGTATTTT.

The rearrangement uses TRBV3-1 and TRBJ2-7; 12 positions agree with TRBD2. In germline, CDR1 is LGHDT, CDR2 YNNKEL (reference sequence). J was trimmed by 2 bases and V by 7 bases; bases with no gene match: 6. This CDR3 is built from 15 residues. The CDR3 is CASTRGLAGTYEQYF. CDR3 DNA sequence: TGTGCCAGCACCCGAGGACTAGCGGGAACCTACGAGCAGTACTTC.

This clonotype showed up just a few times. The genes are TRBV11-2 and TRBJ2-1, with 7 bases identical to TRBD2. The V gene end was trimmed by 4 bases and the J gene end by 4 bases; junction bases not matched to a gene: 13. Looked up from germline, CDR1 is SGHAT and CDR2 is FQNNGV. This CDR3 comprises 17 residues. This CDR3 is CASSSSFWGGPYNEQFF. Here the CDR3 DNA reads TGTGCCAGCAGCTCCTCCTTTTGGGGAGGGCCTTACAATGAGCAGTTCTTC.

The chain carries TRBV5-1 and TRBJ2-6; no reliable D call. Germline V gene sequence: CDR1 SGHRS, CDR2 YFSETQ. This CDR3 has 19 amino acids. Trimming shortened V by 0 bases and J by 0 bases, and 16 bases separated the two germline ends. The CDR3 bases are TGCGCCAGCAGCTTGGGATGGGCAGCCGGAGTCTCTGGGGCCAACGTCCTGACTTTC. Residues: CASSLGWAAGVSGANVLTF.

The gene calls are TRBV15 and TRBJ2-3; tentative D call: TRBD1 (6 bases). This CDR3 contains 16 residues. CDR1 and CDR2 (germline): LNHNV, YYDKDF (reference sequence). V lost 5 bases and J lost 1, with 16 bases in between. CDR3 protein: CATSQAVGAGTDTQYF. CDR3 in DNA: TGTGCCACCAGCCAGGCGGTGGGGGCTGGCACAGATACGCAGTATTTT.

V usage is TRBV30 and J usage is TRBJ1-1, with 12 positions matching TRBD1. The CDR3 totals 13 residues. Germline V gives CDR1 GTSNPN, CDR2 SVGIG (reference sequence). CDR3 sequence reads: CVEHRDRGREAFF. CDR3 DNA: TGTGTCGAACACAGGGACAGGGGGCGGGAAGCTTTCTTT. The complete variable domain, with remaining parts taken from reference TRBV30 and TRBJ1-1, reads SQTIHQWPATLVQPVGSPLSLECTVEGTSNPNLYWYRQAAGRGLQLLFYSVGIGQISSEVPQNLSASRPQDRQFILSSKKLLLSDSGFYLCVEHRDRGREAFFGQGTRLTVV.

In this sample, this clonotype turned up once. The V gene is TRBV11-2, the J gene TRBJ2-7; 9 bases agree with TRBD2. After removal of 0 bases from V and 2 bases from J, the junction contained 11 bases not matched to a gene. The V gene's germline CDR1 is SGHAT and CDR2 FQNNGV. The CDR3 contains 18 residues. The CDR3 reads CASSLDGASGVLTYEQYF. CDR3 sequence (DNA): TGTGCCAGCAGCTTAGACGGGGCTAGCGGGGTCCTAACCTACGAGCAGTACTTC. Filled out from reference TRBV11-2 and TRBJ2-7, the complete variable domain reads EAGVAQSPRYKIIEKRQSVAFWCNPISGHATLYWYQQILGQGPKLLIQFQNNGVVDDSQLPKDRFSAERLKGVDSTLKIQPAKLEDSAVYLCASSLDGASGVLTYEQYFGPGTRLTVT.

The CDR3 here is CASSQDGAGRRAFF. The CDR3 nucleotides read TGTGCCAGCAGCCAAGATGGGGCAGGGAGGAGAGCTTTCTTT. The V call is TRBV3-1, the J call TRBJ1-1; TRBD1 is a possible D gene (5 bases). Deletions cut 0 bases from V and 10 bases from J, with 15 bases between. The CDR3 is 14 amino acids. Germline values: CDR1 LGHDT, CDR2 YNNKEL (reference sequence).

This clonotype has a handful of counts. CDR3 protein: CASSLNRFGYTF. CDR3 nucleotide sequence: TGTGCCAGCAGCCTGAACAGGTTTGGCTACACCTTC. The chain links TRBV13 to TRBJ1-2, with D possibly being TRBD1 (5 bases). Germline values: CDR1 PRHDT, CDR2 FYEKMQ (reference sequence). The V end was cut by 5 bases, the J end by 7 bases, with 11 bases between. The CDR3 is 12 amino acids.

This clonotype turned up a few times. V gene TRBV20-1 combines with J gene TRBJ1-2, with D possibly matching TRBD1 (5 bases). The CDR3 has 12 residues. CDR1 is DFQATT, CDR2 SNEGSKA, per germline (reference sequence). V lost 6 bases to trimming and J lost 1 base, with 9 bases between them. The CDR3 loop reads CSARDHNYGYTF. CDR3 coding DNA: TGCAGTGCCCGGGACCATAACTATGGCTACACCTTC.

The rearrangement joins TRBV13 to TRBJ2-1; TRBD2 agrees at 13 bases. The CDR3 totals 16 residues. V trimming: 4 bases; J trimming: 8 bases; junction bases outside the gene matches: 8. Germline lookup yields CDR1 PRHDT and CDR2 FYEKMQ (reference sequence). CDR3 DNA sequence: TGTGCCAGCAGCTCCCTAACTAGCGGGAGGGCCGATGAGCAGTTCTTC. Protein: CASSSLTSGRADEQFF.

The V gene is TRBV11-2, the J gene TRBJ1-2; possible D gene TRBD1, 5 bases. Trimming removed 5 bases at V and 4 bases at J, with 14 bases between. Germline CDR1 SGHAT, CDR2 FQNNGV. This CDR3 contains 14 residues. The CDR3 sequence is CASSPRTTSYGYTF. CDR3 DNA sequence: TGTGCCAGCAGCCCGCGGACAACGAGCTATGGCTACACCTTC.

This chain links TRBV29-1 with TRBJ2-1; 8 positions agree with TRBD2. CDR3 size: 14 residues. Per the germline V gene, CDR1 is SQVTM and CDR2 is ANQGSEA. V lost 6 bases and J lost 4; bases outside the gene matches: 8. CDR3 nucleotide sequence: TGCAGCGTGCGACTAGCGAAAGGGTACAATGAGCAGTTCTTC. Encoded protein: CSVRLAKGYNEQFF.

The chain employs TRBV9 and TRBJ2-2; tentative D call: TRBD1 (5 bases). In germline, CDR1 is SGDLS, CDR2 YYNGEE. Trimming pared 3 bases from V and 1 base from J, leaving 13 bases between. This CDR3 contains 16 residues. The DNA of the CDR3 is TGTGCCAGCAGCGGCGGAAAGGACAAGAACACCGGGGAGCTGTTTTTT. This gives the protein CASSGGKDKNTGELFF.

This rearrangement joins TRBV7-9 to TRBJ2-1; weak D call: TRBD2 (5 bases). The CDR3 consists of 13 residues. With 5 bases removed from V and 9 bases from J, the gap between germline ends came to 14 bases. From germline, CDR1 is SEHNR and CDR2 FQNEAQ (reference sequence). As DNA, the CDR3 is TGTGCCAGCAGCCTCTCTGCAGGAGGTGAGCAGTTCTTC. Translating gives CASSLSAGGEQFF. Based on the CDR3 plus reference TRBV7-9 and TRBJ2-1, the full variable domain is DTGVSQNPRHKITKRGQNVTFRCDPISEHNRLYWYRQTLGQGPEFLTYFQNEAQLEKSRLLSDRFSAERPKGSFSTLEIQRTEQGDSAMYLCASSLSAGGEQFFGPGTRLTVL.

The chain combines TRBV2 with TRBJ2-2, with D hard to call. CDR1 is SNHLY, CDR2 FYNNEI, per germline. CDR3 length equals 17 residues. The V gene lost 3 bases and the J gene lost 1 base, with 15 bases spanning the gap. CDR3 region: CASSEPPGRRNTGELFF. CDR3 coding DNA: TGTGCCAGCAGTGAGCCCCCGGGCAGGAGGAACACCGGGGAGCTGTTTTTT.

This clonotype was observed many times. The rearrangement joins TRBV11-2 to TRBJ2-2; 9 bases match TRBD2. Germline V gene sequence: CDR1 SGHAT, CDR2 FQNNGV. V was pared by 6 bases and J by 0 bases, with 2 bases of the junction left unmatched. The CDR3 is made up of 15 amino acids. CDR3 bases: TGTGCCAGCAGACTAGCGGGTGCGAACACCGGGGAGCTGTTTTTT. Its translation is CASRLAGANTGELFF.

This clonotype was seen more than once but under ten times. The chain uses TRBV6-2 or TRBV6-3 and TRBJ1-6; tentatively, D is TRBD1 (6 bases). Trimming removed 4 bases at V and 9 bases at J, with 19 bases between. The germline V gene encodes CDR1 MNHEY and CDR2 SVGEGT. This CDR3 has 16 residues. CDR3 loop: CASSFLGTFNGSPLHF. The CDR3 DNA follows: TGTGCCAGCAGTTTCCTGGGGACATTTAACGGTTCACCCCTCCACTTT.

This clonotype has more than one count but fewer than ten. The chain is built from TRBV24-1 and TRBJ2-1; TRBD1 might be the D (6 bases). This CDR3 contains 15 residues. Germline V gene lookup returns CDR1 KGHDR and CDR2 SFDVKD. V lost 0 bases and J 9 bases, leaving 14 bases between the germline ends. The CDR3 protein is CATSDLRGSPSEQFF. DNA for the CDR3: TGTGCCACCAGTGATTTGAGGGGGAGTCCCAGTGAGCAGTTCTTC.

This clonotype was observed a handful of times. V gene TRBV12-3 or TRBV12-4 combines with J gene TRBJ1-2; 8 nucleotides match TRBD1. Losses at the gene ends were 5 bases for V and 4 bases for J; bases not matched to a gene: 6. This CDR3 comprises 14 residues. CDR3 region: CASSPRTGPYGYTF. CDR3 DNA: TGTGCCAGCAGTCCTCGGACAGGGCCCTATGGCTACACCTTC.

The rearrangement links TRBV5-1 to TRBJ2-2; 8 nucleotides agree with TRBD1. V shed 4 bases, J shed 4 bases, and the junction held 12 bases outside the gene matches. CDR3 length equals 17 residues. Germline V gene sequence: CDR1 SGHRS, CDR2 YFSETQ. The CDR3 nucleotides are TGCGCCAGCAGCCATGGAACCGGACAGGGCTTCACCGGGGAGCTGTTTTTT. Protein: CASSHGTGQGFTGELFF. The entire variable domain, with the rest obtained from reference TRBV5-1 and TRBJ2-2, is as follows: KAGVTQTPRYLIKTRGQQVTLSCSPISGHRSVSWYQQTPGQGLQFLFEYFSETQRNKGNFPGRFSGRQFSNSRSEMNVSTLELGDSALYLCASSHGTGQGFTGELFFGEGSRLTVL.

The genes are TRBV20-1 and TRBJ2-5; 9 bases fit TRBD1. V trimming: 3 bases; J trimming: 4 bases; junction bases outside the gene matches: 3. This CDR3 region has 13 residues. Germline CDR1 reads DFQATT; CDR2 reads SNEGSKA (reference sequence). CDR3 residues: CSARGQGTETQYF. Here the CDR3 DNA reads TGCAGTGCTAGGGGACAGGGTACAGAGACCCAGTACTTC.